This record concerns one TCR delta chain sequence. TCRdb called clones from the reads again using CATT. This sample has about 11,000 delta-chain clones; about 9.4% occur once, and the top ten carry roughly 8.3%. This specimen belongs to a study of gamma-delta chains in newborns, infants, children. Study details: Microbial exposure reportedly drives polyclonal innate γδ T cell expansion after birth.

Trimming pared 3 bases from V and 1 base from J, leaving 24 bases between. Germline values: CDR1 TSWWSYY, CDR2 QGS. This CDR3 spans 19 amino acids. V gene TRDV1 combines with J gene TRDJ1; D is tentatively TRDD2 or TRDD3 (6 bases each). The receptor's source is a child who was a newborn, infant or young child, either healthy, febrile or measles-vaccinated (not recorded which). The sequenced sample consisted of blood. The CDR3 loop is CALGDPGDLPLGTTDKLIF. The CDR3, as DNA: TGTGCTCTTGGGGACCCGGGGGACCTTCCGCTGGGGACCACCGATAAACTCATCTTT.